The 8 T cell receptor beta chains listed next were all sequenced from one sample in a study of human T cells and chemical hapten exposure. Time point specified: patch test 1, 2 weeks after DPC sensitization. Treatment of the sample: therapeutic diphenylcyclopropenone sensitization with weekly scalp DPC. TCRdb independently ran MiXCR on the RACE reads; one entry per CDR3 protein. This sample yields roughly 380,000 distinct CDR3 sequences, of which roughly 4.8% are seen a single time; roughly 2.4% belongs to the top ten. Sequenced here: whole blood, sampled in connection with sensitization to the hapten diphenylcyclopropenone (DPC). These receptors all stem from a woman aged 45-60 years with alopecia areata. Some clones in this sample may be carry-over from other donors' samples.

This clonotype was observed a few times. The chain recombines TRBV9 with TRBJ2-1, with 10 bases identical to TRBD1. V was pared by 4 bases and J by 7 bases, with 8 bases of the junction left unmatched. The CDR3 has 15 residues. Germline V CDR1 and CDR2: SGDLS, YYNGEE. The CDR3 sequence: CASSLSPDRGNEQFF. The CDR3 coding sequence is TGTGCCAGCAGCCTCTCACCGGACAGGGGGAATGAGCAGTTCTTC.

This clonotype was counted many times. This chain connects TRBV10-2 to TRBJ2-1; TRBD2 matches at 9 bases. Trimming cost V 6 bases and J 5 bases; bases outside gene matches: 2. The germline V gene encodes CDR1 WSHSY and CDR2 SAAADI. The CDR3 extends over 13 amino acids. CDR3 DNA: TGCGCCAGCAGGCTAGCGGGAAACAATGAGCAGTTCTTC. Translated, it gives CASRLAGNNEQFF.

Note on this clonotype: Without the conserved terminal phenylalanine or tryptophan, this CDR3 likely stems from a read error. V and J are TRBV28 and TRBJ2-7; no firm D call. Trimming took off 4 bases at V and 5 bases at J, with 18 bases between the two ends. CDR1 is MDHEN, CDR2 SYDVKM, per germline. This CDR3 is 15 amino acids long. This CDR3 reads CASSSPSLVAHEQYS. CDR3 DNA: TGTGCCAGCAGTTCTCCCTCGTTGGTCGCCCACGAGCAGTACTCC.

As to this clonotype: One end of the junction varies from germline; a read error may be responsible. The chain joins TRBV7-6 to TRBJ2-3; 13 nucleotides align to TRBD2. The CDR3 is 18 residues long. Germline V gene data show CDR1 as SGHVS and CDR2 as FNYEAQ. Written as DNA, the CDR3 is TGTACCAGCAGCTTGGGAAGACTAGCGGGAGGTCGGGGAGATACGCAGTATTTT. Translation gives CTSSLGRLAGGRGDTQYF.

Ten or more counts support this clonotype. The chain couples TRBV20-1 to TRBJ2-1; D not certain. Looked up from germline, CDR1 is DFQATT and CDR2 is SNEGSKA (reference sequence). The CDR3 covers 14 residues. V was clipped by 3 bases and J by 1 base, with 10 bases between them. Here the CDR3 reads CSASPLVSYNEQFF. The CDR3 DNA reads as TGCAGTGCTAGCCCCTTGGTTTCCTACAATGAGCAGTTCTTC.

The gene calls are TRBV24-1 and TRBJ2-1, with 11 bases matching TRBD1. The trim removed 10 bases at V and 7 bases at J, leaving 14 bases unmatched. Germline assignment: CDR1 KGHDR and CDR2 SFDVKD. The CDR3 covers 16 residues. CDR3 residues: CATGGEGQGGRNEQFF. DNA for the CDR3: TGTGCCACTGGCGGAGAGGGACAGGGGGGACGGAATGAGCAGTTCTTC.

This clonotype was found many times. This rearrangement joins TRBV20-1 to TRBJ1-2, with 10 bases fitting TRBD1. This CDR3 is built from 15 residues. The J segment lost 4 bases and the V segment lost 2 bases, leaving 7 bases of the junction unmatched. Germline V gene lookup returns CDR1 DFQATT and CDR2 SNEGSKA (reference sequence). CDR3 nucleotides: TGCAGTGCTAGACCAAGGGACAGGGGCGGCTATGGCTACACCTTC. Its translation: CSARPRDRGGYGYTF.

Points on this clonotype: A read error may be the cause here, since a much bigger clone is one base away. The rearrangement joins TRBV7-2 to TRBJ2-7; 7 bases line up with TRBD2. With 0 bases clipped from V and 6 bases from J, the junction kept 8 bases outside the gene matches. The germline gives CDR1 SGHTA, CDR2 FQGNSA. This CDR3 has 15 amino acids. The CDR3 DNA reads as TGTGCCAGCAGCTTAGCTGCAGCGGGGCCCTTCGAGCAGTACTTC. Protein: CASSLAAAGPFEQYF.